The clone carrying this TCR beta chain came up a few times. Its antigen is undetermined. This entry belongs to a study of T-cell memory formation after mild COVID-19. Study-wide findings and caveats: Contracting CD4+ clones sat mainly in CM and EM; CD8+ in EMRA. Later expanders leaned CD4+, whereas clones that contracted between day 15 and 85 were balanced CD4/CD8. Memory from before infection featured some responding clones, which suggests cross-reactive memory joined.

The CDR3 runs 13 residues. Between the trimmed V and J ends, which lost 7 bases and 6 bases, there was a span of 13 bases. The V gene's germline CDR1 is SGHRS and CDR2 YFSETQ. Amplification by 5'RACE using constant-segment primers produced TCR alpha and TCR beta cDNA libraries that carried sample barcodes and UMIs. TCRdb re-called the 5' RACE reads through MiXCR, storing one row per CDR3 protein. Here the sample spans around 200,000 distinct CDR3 sequences, approximately 16% being singletons. This clonotype was obtained from an adult woman who had mild COVID-19 (a few samples of this study predate the infection). Cell type and time point are not known. Material: PBMCs or a T cell subset sorted from them (not recorded which). The rearrangement links TRBV5-1 to TRBJ2-2; a weak D match, TRBD2 (6 bases). As DNA, the CDR3 is TGCGCCAGCCGAAGCAGGGAGGCCGGGGAGCTGTTTTTT. This codes for CASRSREAGELFF.